What follows are 28 T cell receptor beta chains derived from one specimen sequenced in a study of monozygotic twins with inflammatory bowel disease. TCRdb reworked the 5' RACE reads into one entry per CDR3 protein, no DNA. Recorded here are 150,000 to 200,000 distinct CDR3 sequences; the top ten clones represent about 2.7%. Material: blood. All receptors come from a human donor with ulcerative colitis or Crohn's disease, or a healthy co-twin of an affected twin (not recorded which).

The V and J genes are TRBV6-1 and TRBJ1-6; TCRdb gives TRBD1 as the D gene, but with no DNA this cannot be confirmed. The CDR3 has 16 amino acids. Looked up from germline, CDR1 is MNHNS and CDR2 is SASEGT. The CDR3 here is CASSEPTHYGGSPLHF.

The J gene is TRBJ2-2, the V gene TRBV2; without DNA, the TCRdb call of TRBD2 cannot be checked. The CDR3 consists of 14 residues. Germline assignment: CDR1 SNHLY and CDR2 FYNNEI. CDR3 protein: CASSETRLTGELFF.

V and J are TRBV5-1 and TRBJ1-2. This CDR3 is 16 amino acids long. Germline CDR1 and CDR2: SGHRS and YFSETQ. CDR3 loop: CASSLRSDFSNYGYTF. Together with reference TRBV5-1 and TRBJ1-2, the CDR3 gives the full variable domain: KAGVTQTPRYLIKTRGQQVTLSCSPISGHRSVSWYQQTPGQGLQFLFEYFSETQRNKGNFPGRFSGRQFSNSRSEMNVSTLELGDSALYLCASSLRSDFSNYGYTFGSGTRLTVV.

The V gene is TRBV20-1, the J gene TRBJ2-7. Germline assignment: CDR1 DFQATT and CDR2 SNEGSKA (reference sequence). The CDR3 covers 15 residues. CDR3 region: CSARESYSGAYEQYF.

V usage is TRBV10-3 and J usage is TRBJ2-6. This CDR3 region has 16 residues. CDR1 and CDR2 from the germline V gene are ENHRY and SYGVKD. The CDR3 spells CAISESLGSGANVLTF.

The CDR3 region is CASSSAVNTEAFF. This chain connects TRBV7-2 to TRBJ1-1. CDR1 is SGHTA and CDR2 is FQGNSA in the germline V gene. There are 13 residues in the CDR3.

This chain's CDR3 is CATSDPHLAGVDNEQFF. The rearrangement links TRBV24-1 to TRBJ2-1; TCRdb selects TRBD2, and the lack of DNA leaves this call unchecked. Germline CDR1 KGHDR, CDR2 SFDVKD. CDR3 size: 17 residues.

The chain carries TRBV24-1 and TRBJ2-7. Germline V gives CDR1 KGHDR, CDR2 SFDVKD. The CDR3 has 13 amino acids. The CDR3 region is CATSDPDLGEQYF.

The chain couples TRBV5-1 to TRBJ2-7. Germline-derived CDR1 and CDR2 are SGHRS and YFSETQ. The CDR3 extends over 15 amino acids. CDR3 sequence: CASSPLIGRSYEQYF. Looking up the rest from reference TRBV5-1 and TRBJ2-7 gives the full variable domain: KAGVTQTPRYLIKTRGQQVTLSCSPISGHRSVSWYQQTPGQGLQFLFEYFSETQRNKGNFPGRFSGRQFSNSRSEMNVSTLELGDSALYLCASSPLIGRSYEQYFGPGTRLTVT.

The chain is built from TRBV11-1 and TRBJ2-3; the D gene TCRdb calls, TRBD1, cannot be checked with no DNA. The CDR3 extends over 15 amino acids. CDR1 is SGHAT and CDR2 is FQDESV in the germline V gene (reference sequence). CDR3 in amino acids: CASSSGQPSTDTQYF.

The chain joins TRBV5-5 to TRBJ1-6. The germline V gene encodes CDR1 SGHKS and CDR2 YYEKEE (reference sequence). This CDR3 comprises 14 residues. The CDR3: CASSLEVYNSPLHF.

The rearrangement uses TRBV5-1 and TRBJ2-1; the D gene TCRdb calls, TRBD1, cannot be checked with no DNA. This CDR3 is 16 amino acids long. Germline CDR1 and CDR2: SGHRS and YFSETQ. The CDR3 region is CASSLGRGTGGNEQFF.

The chain joins TRBV7-2 to TRBJ1-5. Germline V gene lookup returns CDR1 SGHTA and CDR2 FQGNSA. The CDR3 runs 14 residues. The CDR3 protein is CASTLGLENQPQHF.

CDR3 in amino acids: CAISEEGSPLHF. The J gene is TRBJ1-6, the V gene TRBV10-3; the D gene TCRdb calls, TRBD1, cannot be checked with no DNA. Germline V gene sequence: CDR1 ENHRY, CDR2 SYGVKD. CDR3 length: 12 residues.

The chain links TRBV5-1 to TRBJ2-1; the D gene TCRdb calls, TRBD2, cannot be checked with no DNA. This CDR3 region has 14 residues. The germline CDR1 and CDR2 sequences are SGHRS and YFSETQ. The CDR3 spells CASSLTSGRFEQFF.

The chain carries TRBV7-9 and TRBJ2-1; TCRdb's D gene call, TRBD1, goes unchecked for lack of DNA. This CDR3 comprises 16 residues. Germline CDR1 is SEHNR and CDR2 is FQNEAQ (reference sequence). The CDR3 here is CASSRQGSSSYNEQFF.

The chain employs TRBV7-9 and TRBJ2-2. The germline V gene encodes CDR1 SEHNR and CDR2 FQNEAQ (reference sequence). This CDR3 is built from 15 residues. CDR3 region: CASSLQISNTGELFF.

The chain recombines TRBV7-3 with TRBJ2-1; TCRdb designates TRBD2, a call that cannot be tested without DNA. In germline, CDR1 is SGHTA, CDR2 FQGTGA. The CDR3 sequence is 15 residues long. The CDR3 sequence: CASSFEDGRRNEQFF.

The rearrangement links TRBV11-2 to TRBJ2-2; TCRdb calls TRBD1, which cannot be checked without DNA. The CDR3 is made up of 18 amino acids. Germline V gene lookup returns CDR1 SGHAT and CDR2 FQNNGV. The CDR3 here is CASSLNVVDRGNTGELFF.

The chain combines TRBV5-6 with TRBJ2-5; the TCRdb call, TRBD1, lacks DNA for checking. This CDR3 comprises 14 residues. CDR1 is SGHDT and CDR2 is YYEEEE in the germline V gene. This CDR3 is CASSPRTGAETQYF.

The chain combines TRBV7-2 with TRBJ1-1. Germline values: CDR1 SGHTA, CDR2 FQGNSA. This CDR3 has 16 amino acids. This CDR3 reads CASSLPRGGSNTEAFF.

CDR3 region: CATSGRQGRSYNEQFF. V is TRBV24-1 and J is TRBJ2-1; TCRdb selects TRBD2, and the lack of DNA leaves this call unchecked. This CDR3 is built from 16 residues. The germline V gene has CDR1 KGHDR and CDR2 SFDVKD.

The V call is TRBV19, the J call TRBJ2-3; TCRdb calls TRBD2, which cannot be checked without DNA. CDR1 is LNHDA, CDR2 SQIVND, per germline (reference sequence). CDR3 length equals 16 residues. The CDR3 spells CASSTRTSGSGDTQYF. Full variable domain (rest looked up from reference TRBV19 and TRBJ2-3): DGGITQSPKYLFRKEGQNVTLSCEQNLNHDAMYWYRQDPGQGLRLIYYSQIVNDFQKGDIAEGYSVSREKKESFPLTVTSAQKNPTAFYLCASSTRTSGSGDTQYFGPGTRLTVL.

J is TRBJ2-1 and V is TRBV5-1; the D call of TRBD2 rests on TCRdb alone, since no DNA is present to check it. This CDR3 contains 16 residues. Per germline, CDR1 SGHRS and CDR2 YFSETQ. CDR3 sequence reads: CASSEGGASGSNEQFF.

The rearrangement links TRBV7-3 to TRBJ2-7. The CDR3 extends over 14 amino acids. Germline assignment: CDR1 SGHTA and CDR2 FQGTGA. CDR3 residues: CASSLGVPSYEQYF.

The chain recombines TRBV10-3 with TRBJ1-5. The germline V gene encodes CDR1 ENHRY and CDR2 SYGVKD. The CDR3 spans 20 residues. The CDR3 sequence: CAISESLITGGMGSNQPQHF.

CDR3 protein: CAISESNTEAFF. This rearrangement joins TRBV10-3 to TRBJ1-1. The CDR3 is 12 amino acids. CDR1 and CDR2 from the germline V gene are ENHRY and SYGVKD.

The CDR3 sequence is CASSYFSPGYEQYF. The rearrangement joins TRBV6-5 to TRBJ2-7; checking the TCRdb D call of TRBD1 is not possible without DNA. The CDR3 length is 14 residues. The germline gives CDR1 MNHEY, CDR2 SVGAGI.